This T cell receptor beta chain comes out of a study of T-cell reconstitution after alpha-beta-depleted transplantation in children. Molecular barcoding with unique molecular identifiers was used for the TCRbeta library. TCRdb redid the calling of the PCR reads with MiXCR, one entry per CDR3 protein. The repertoire holds about 340,000 distinct CDR3 sequences, with about a tenth as singletons. J gave up 4 bases and V 0 bases, and 6 bases lay outside the gene matches. CDR1 and CDR2 (germline): MGHRA, YSYEKL. The CDR3 is 17 residues long. The J gene is TRBJ2-1, the V gene TRBV4-1; 10 bases line up with TRBD2. The sample was PBMCs from the stem cell graft donor, taken from the stem cell graft. This TCR was sampled from a human donor who donated a stem cell graft to a child with acute lymphoblastic leukemia. In DNA, the CDR3 is TGCGCCAGCAGCCAAGATGGGGCTAGCGGGAGTTACAATGAGCAGTTCTTC. Protein: CASSQDGASGSYNEQFF.